This T cell receptor beta chain was sequenced during a study of technical replicates of blood from several donors. TCRdb's table, derived via immunoSEQ multiplex PCR, lists solely in-frame clones and lacks some. The sample includes some 70,000 clones, about 89% seen only once; the top ten take over 4%. Germline V gene data show CDR1 as SGHTS and CDR2 as YDEGEE. The V and J ends lost 3 bases and 0 bases respectively, with 10 bases between them. There are 16 residues in the CDR3. This receptor was identified in a human donor in good health. Some clones in this sample may be carry-over from other donors' samples. The chain is built from TRBV5-8 and TRBJ1-6; D call uncertain. The sequencing input was PBMCs. CDR3 coding DNA: TGTGCCAGCAGCTCGGCCTGGAGCTCCTATAATTCACCCCTCCACTTT. Translation: CASSSAWSSYNSPLHF.